One and the same sample provided the 30 T cell receptor beta chains below, sequenced in a study of T cell repertoires in cytomegalovirus infection (dated by TCRdb to the late 2010s). Instrument used: Illumina HiSeq 1500. In TCRdb, the public reads were trimmed at Q25 with fastp and aligned with MiXCR, with productive beta chains retained. Every CDR3 protein is listed once, alongside the most common genes and DNA of its rows. Present in this sample are under 600,000 distinct CDR3 sequences, approximately 15% of which were seen just once. The leading ten clones occupy roughly a quarter of the sample. The sample was CD8+ T cells from PBMCs. Source of these receptors: a human donor in good health (CMV status not recorded). Some clones in this sample may be carry-over from other donors' samples.

V and J are TRBV5-1 and TRBJ1-2; TRBD1 might be the D (6 bases). Per germline, CDR1 SGHRS and CDR2 YFSETQ. The CDR3 runs to 16 residues. V dropped 2 bases and J dropped 5 bases, with 19 bases sitting between them. The CDR3 protein is CASSFRGGADRYGYTF. The CDR3 nucleotides are TGCGCCAGCAGCTTCCGCGGGGGGGCGGATCGTTATGGCTACACCTTC.

This clonotype was detected many times. The rearrangement joins TRBV6-4 to TRBJ2-1; 12 bases match TRBD1. With V trimmed by 6 bases and J by 8 bases, 8 bases remained unmatched. This CDR3 contains 15 residues. Germline assignment: CDR1 MRHNA and CDR2 SNTAGT. For the CDR3, the DNA is TGTGCCAGCAGGCCCCGGGACAGGGGGCCGTATGAGCAGTTCTTC. Amino acid sequence: CASRPRDRGPYEQFF.

This clonotype was found many times. The rearrangement joins TRBV6-6 to TRBJ2-7, with TRBD1 identical over 7 bases. There are 14 residues in the CDR3. The trim removed 4 bases at V and 4 bases at J, leaving 7 bases unmatched. Germline CDR1 and CDR2: MNHNY and SVGAGI (reference sequence). In DNA form, the CDR3 reads TGTGCCAGCAGTTTCTTGACAGGGCGGTACGAGCAGTACTTC. Residues: CASSFLTGRYEQYF.

This clonotype was counted only a few times. The rearrangement joins TRBV4-1 to TRBJ2-1, with D tentatively TRBD1 (5 bases). Per the germline V gene, CDR1 is MGHRA and CDR2 is YSYEKL. The CDR3 spans 17 residues. V lost 3 bases, J lost 4 bases, and 19 bases lay in between. The CDR3 sequence is CASSQMAGAGAYNEQFF. CDR3 DNA: TGCGCCAGCAGCCAGATGGCTGGGGCTGGGGCATACAATGAGCAGTTCTTC.

The J gene is TRBJ2-1, the V gene TRBV5-1, with D hard to call. Germline CDR1 and CDR2: SGHRS and YFSETQ. This CDR3 contains 15 residues. Trimming took off 0 bases at V and 4 bases at J, with 11 bases between the two ends. The CDR3 here is CASSLDGIGYNEQFF. CDR3 in DNA: TGCGCCAGCAGCTTGGACGGCATCGGGTACAATGAGCAGTTCTTC.

This clonotype was counted a single time. A much larger clonotype is one base distant, so this may be a read error. The CDR3 does not close with the conserved phenylalanine or tryptophan, likely indicating a read error. The chain has TRBV4-1 and TRBJ2-7; D is uncertain. From germline, CDR1 is MGHRA and CDR2 YSYEKL. Deletions cut 8 bases from V and 3 bases from J, with 14 bases between. The length of the CDR3 is 13 residues. The CDR3 loop is CASSQDGYYEQYL. In nucleotides, the CDR3 is TGCGCCAGCTCCCAGGACGGATACTACGAGCAGTACTTA.

This clonotype was counted many times. V is TRBV12-3 or TRBV12-4 and J is TRBJ2-3; D remains ambiguous. Deletions cut 3 bases from V and 2 bases from J, with 15 bases between. CDR3 length: 16 amino acids. The CDR3 protein is CASSFLVEPDTDTQYF. CDR3 in DNA: TGTGCCAGCAGTTTCCTAGTGGAGCCCGACACAGATACGCAGTATTTT.

This clonotype has just a few counts. The V and J genes are TRBV25-1 and TRBJ1-1; D is possibly TRBD1 (6 bases). CDR3 length equals 14 residues. The V gene lost 5 bases and the J gene lost 4 bases, with 14 bases spanning the gap. CDR1 and CDR2 (germline): MGHDK, SYGVNS. The chain's CDR3 is CASSKRGRGTEAFF. The CDR3 nucleotides are TGTGCCAGCAGTAAAAGGGGCAGGGGCACTGAAGCTTTCTTT. Full variable domain (rest looked up from reference TRBV25-1 and TRBJ1-1): EADIYQTPRYLVIGTGKKITLECSQTMGHDKMYWYQQDPGMELHLIHYSYGVNSTEKGDLSSESTVSRIRTEHFPLTLESARPSHTSQYLCASSKRGRGTEAFFGQGTRLTVV.

This clonotype showed up many times. This chain joins TRBV4-1 and TRBJ2-3; no firm D call. Between the trimmed V and J ends, which lost 0 bases and 4 bases, there was a span of 5 bases. The CDR3 covers 13 residues. CDR1 is MGHRA, CDR2 YSYEKL, per germline. The CDR3 DNA sequence: TGCGCCAGCAGCCAAGAATTCGCAGATACGCAGTATTTT. Translated: CASSQEFADTQYF.

J is TRBJ2-3 and V is TRBV27, with TRBD1 matching 8 bases. V shed 3 bases, J shed 1 base, and the junction held 3 bases outside the gene matches. Germline CDR1 is MNHEY and CDR2 is SMNVEV (reference sequence). The CDR3 has 15 residues. The CDR3: CASSFGQGGTDTQYF. DNA for the CDR3: TGTGCCAGCAGTTTCGGACAGGGCGGCACAGATACGCAGTATTTT.

This clonotype was found a few times. V is TRBV15 and J is TRBJ2-1; 11 bases line up with TRBD2. This CDR3 is 16 amino acids long. Germline V gives CDR1 LNHNV, CDR2 YYDKDF (reference sequence). With V trimmed by 5 bases and J by 6 bases, 9 bases remained unmatched. CDR3 sequence (DNA): TGTGCCACCAGCGGATTGACTAGCGGGGCCTCCAATGAGCAGTTCTTC. It codes for CATSGLTSGASNEQFF.

This clonotype came up many times. CDR3 in DNA: TGTGCCAGCAGTTCAGCAGGGACAGAGGCTAGGGACCAGCATTTT. This gives the protein CASSSAGTEARDQHF. V usage is TRBV12-3 or TRBV12-4 and J usage is TRBJ1-5; 7 bases fit TRBD1. The V segment lost 4 bases and the J segment 12 bases; nucleotides outside the gene matches: 15. This CDR3 region has 15 residues.

This clonotype was detected many times. J is TRBJ1-2 and V is TRBV7-9, with D uncertain. Trimming shortened V by 5 bases and J by 7 bases, and 14 bases separated the two germline ends. The germline CDR1 and CDR2 sequences are SEHNR and FQNEAQ (reference sequence). This CDR3 is built from 13 residues. The CDR3 coding sequence is TGTGCCAGCAGCCCTAAGGAGACGGGTGGCTACACCTTC. Translation gives CASSPKETGGYTF.

The chain has TRBV5-1 and TRBJ2-4; 7 positions agree with TRBD2. The ends lost 0 bases at V and 3 bases at J; junction bases unmatched: 3. The CDR3 loop spans 15 amino acids. Germline values: CDR1 SGHRS, CDR2 YFSETQ. DNA of the CDR3: TGCGCCAGCAGCTTGGTGGCGGGGGTCAAAAACATTCAGTACTTC. The encoded protein is CASSLVAGVKNIQYF.

This clonotype was seen more than once but under ten times. The V and J genes are TRBV18 and TRBJ1-5; no clear D gene. Germline V lookup: CDR1 KGHSH, CDR2 LQKENI. CDR3 size: 18 residues. The V gene lost 0 bases and the J gene lost 3 bases, with 18 bases spanning the gap. CDR3 protein: CASSPPPGVTAHNQPQHF. The CDR3 DNA is TGTGCCAGCTCACCACCGCCAGGTGTTACAGCACACAATCAGCCCCAGCATTTT.

This chain links TRBV27 with TRBJ1-1; the match to TRBD1 covers 7 bases. The CDR3 has 15 amino acids. The germline CDR1 and CDR2 sequences are MNHEY and SMNVEV (reference sequence). Unmatched junction bases numbered 10, after V lost 5 bases and J lost 4 bases. The chain's CDR3 is CASSQAGGGVTEAFF. CDR3 DNA: TGTGCCAGCAGTCAGGCAGGGGGGGGTGTCACTGAAGCTTTCTTT.

This clonotype appeared many times. V gene TRBV7-9 combines with J gene TRBJ1-1; a weak D match, TRBD1 (6 bases). The V end lost 5 bases, the J end lost 0 bases, and 10 bases lay between the germline ends. Per germline, CDR1 SEHNR and CDR2 FQNEAQ (reference sequence). The CDR3 extends over 14 amino acids. The CDR3 DNA is TGTGCCAGCAGCGGTGGACAGCTGAACACTGAAGCTTTCTTT. It encodes CASSGGQLNTEAFF.

This clonotype has a single count. This CDR3 is missing its conserved last phenylalanine or tryptophan, likely due to a read error. The rearrangement links TRBV20-1 to TRBJ2-7; TRBD2 is a possible D gene (6 bases). The CDR3 spans 14 residues. Germline V gene data show CDR1 as DFQATT and CDR2 as SNEGSKA (reference sequence). V was trimmed by 2 bases and J by 0 bases, leaving 11 bases between them. Here the CDR3 DNA reads TGCAGTGCTAGACCCTACGGGAGCTCCTACGAGCAGTACTTA. Translated: CSARPYGSSYEQYL.

In regard to this clonotype: This likely comes from a read error, as the CDR3 has no conserved phenylalanine or tryptophan at its end. This chain uses TRBV5-1 with TRBJ2-1; 10 nucleotides match TRBD2. CDR1 and CDR2 from the germline V gene are SGHRS and YFSETQ. This CDR3 comprises 14 residues. Unmatched junction bases numbered 2, after V lost 4 bases and J lost 4 bases. The CDR3 DNA follows: TGCGCCAGCAGCAGGACTAGCGGATACAATGAGCAGTTCTTA. As protein: CASSRTSGYNEQFL.

The CDR3 is CASSVGGKGPQHF. CDR3 bases: TGTGCCAGCAGCGTAGGGGGCAAGGGGCCCCAGCATTTT. This chain links TRBV9 with TRBJ1-5; D perhaps matches TRBD1 (5 bases). The CDR3 is made up of 13 amino acids. Germline V gene lookup returns CDR1 SGDLS and CDR2 YYNGEE. Trimming removed 0 bases at V and 9 bases at J, with 10 bases between.

At least ten counts were recorded for this clonotype. This rearrangement joins TRBV10-3 to TRBJ2-1; D ambiguous. The CDR3 runs 13 residues. The V gene's germline CDR1 is ENHRY and CDR2 SYGVKD. V lost 3 bases and J 2 bases, leaving 5 bases between the germline ends. The CDR3 spells CAISDSAYNEQFF. DNA of the CDR3: TGTGCCATCAGTGATTCCGCCTACAATGAGCAGTTCTTC.

The chain uses TRBV7-3 and TRBJ2-5; a weak D match, TRBD2 (6 bases). The length of the CDR3 is 13 residues. The germline V gene encodes CDR1 SGHTA and CDR2 FQGTGA. Trimming pared 5 bases from V and 5 bases from J, leaving 12 bases between. CDR3 coding DNA: TGTGCCAGCAGCACCGGGGAGGATGAGACCCAGTACTTC. This gives the protein CASSTGEDETQYF.

This clonotype was seen ten or more times. The V gene is TRBV12-3 or TRBV12-4, the J gene TRBJ2-1; the D gene is possibly TRBD1 (6 bases). CDR3 length equals 12 residues. V was pared by 3 bases and J by 8 bases, with 8 bases between. In DNA, the CDR3 is TGTGCCAGCAGTTTCGAGGGGGATGAGCAGTTCTTC. It is translated as CASSFEGDEQFF.

This clonotype was seen only a few times. The chain is built from TRBV29-1 and TRBJ2-1; D perhaps matches TRBD1 (6 bases). The CDR3 sequence is 14 residues long. CDR1 is SQVTM and CDR2 is ANQGSEA in the germline V gene. V lost 7 bases and J 0 bases, leaving 13 bases between the germline ends. The CDR3 nucleotides read TGCAGCGGTCTGGGGGCTAGCTCCTACAATGAGCAGTTCTTC. Residues: CSGLGASSYNEQFF.

Concerning this clonotype itself: Since no conserved phenylalanine or tryptophan closes the CDR3, a read error is the likely cause. The genes are TRBV7-9 and TRBJ2-1; TRBD2 aligns across 13 bases. V lost 4 bases, J lost 2 bases, and 11 bases stayed unmatched. This CDR3 contains 19 residues. Germline CDR1 SEHNR, CDR2 FQNEAQ (reference sequence). The CDR3 region is CASSYRLAGGPRAYNEQFL. The CDR3 bases are TGTGCCAGCAGCTATCGACTAGCGGGAGGTCCAAGGGCCTACAATGAGCAGTTCTTA.

At least ten counts were recorded for this clonotype. This chain uses TRBV19 with TRBJ1-1, with D unresolved. The CDR3 covers 14 residues. Per germline, CDR1 LNHDA and CDR2 SQIVND (reference sequence). V gave up 1 base and J gave up 0 bases, with 6 bases separating them. The CDR3 spells CASSIGGLNTEAFF. The CDR3 DNA reads TGTGCCAGTAGTATAGGTGGTTTGAACACTGAAGCTTTCTTT.

At least ten counts were recorded for this clonotype. The chain joins TRBV7-2 to TRBJ1-1; D perhaps matches TRBD1 (5 bases). The germline V gene encodes CDR1 SGHTA and CDR2 FQGNSA. This CDR3 is 16 amino acids long. Trimming stripped 1 base from V and 0 bases from J, with 12 bases between. In DNA form, the CDR3 reads TGTGCCAGCAGCTTAGGGTGGGGCGGGATGAACACTGAAGCTTTCTTT. It encodes CASSLGWGGMNTEAFF.

This clonotype was seen only a few times. The chain couples TRBV15 to TRBJ1-5; TRBD1 aligns across 8 bases. The CDR3 is made up of 15 amino acids. V gave up 5 bases and J gave up 5 bases; unmatched junction bases: 8. Germline CDR1 LNHNV, CDR2 YYDKDF (reference sequence). This CDR3 reads CATSERQGRYQPQHF. CDR3 sequence (DNA): TGTGCCACCAGCGAAAGACAGGGGCGGTATCAGCCCCAGCATTTT.

At least ten counts were recorded for this clonotype. V and J are TRBV5-6 and TRBJ1-6; D remains unclear. There are 12 residues in the CDR3. Germline V gives CDR1 SGHDT, CDR2 YYEEEE. The V end was cut by 4 bases, the J end by 10 bases, with 9 bases between. The CDR3 region is CASSNPRSPLHF. Written as DNA, the CDR3 is TGTGCCAGCAGCAACCCGAGGTCACCCCTCCACTTT.

V gene TRBV29-1 combines with J gene TRBJ2-2, with 9 bases identical to TRBD2. The V gene's germline CDR1 is SQVTM and CDR2 ANQGSEA. The CDR3 runs 18 residues. J was trimmed by 0 bases and V by 3 bases; bases with no gene match: 11. The chain's CDR3 is CSVEGGGRGGPNTGELFF. DNA of the CDR3: TGCAGCGTTGAGGGCGGCGGGAGGGGGGGGCCGAACACCGGGGAGCTGTTTTTT.